This T cell receptor (beta chain) was captured by sequencing in a study of shared clonotypes between healthy human individuals. With 3 bases clipped from V and 0 bases from J, the junction kept 8 bases outside the gene matches. The CDR3 is 17 amino acids. Germline CDR1 and CDR2: SEHNR and FQNEAQ (reference sequence). The repertoire was sequenced with immunoSEQ multiplex PCR; TCRdb's copy has only in-frame clones and lacks some. The data contain hundreds of thousands of clones, around 74% of them singletons. This clone occurred once. The source is a man between 25 and 39 years old in good health. The sequencing sample was made of memory CD4+ T cells sorted from blood. As for subset: CD45RA-negative fraction. The chain couples TRBV7-9 to TRBJ1-1; 9 bases match TRBD1. The CDR3 sequence: CASSFGQGSEVNTEAFF. CDR3 DNA sequence: TGTGCCAGCAGCTTCGGACAGGGGTCGGAGGTGAACACTGAAGCTTTCTTT.